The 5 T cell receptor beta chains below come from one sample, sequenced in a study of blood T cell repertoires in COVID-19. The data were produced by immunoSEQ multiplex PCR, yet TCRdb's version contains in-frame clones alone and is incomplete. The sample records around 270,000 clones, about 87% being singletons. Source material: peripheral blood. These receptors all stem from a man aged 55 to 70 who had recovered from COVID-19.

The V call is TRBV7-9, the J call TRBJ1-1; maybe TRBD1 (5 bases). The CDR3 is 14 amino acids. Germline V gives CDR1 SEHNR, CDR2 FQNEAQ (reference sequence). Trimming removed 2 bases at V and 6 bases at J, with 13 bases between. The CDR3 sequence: CASSLRTPNPEAFF. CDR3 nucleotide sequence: TGTGCCAGCAGCTTAAGGACACCTAACCCTGAAGCTTTCTTT.

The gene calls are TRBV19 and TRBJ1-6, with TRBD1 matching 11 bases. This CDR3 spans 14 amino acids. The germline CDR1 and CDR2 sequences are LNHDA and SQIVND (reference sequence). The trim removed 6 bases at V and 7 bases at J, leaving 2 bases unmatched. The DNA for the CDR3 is TGTGCCAGTAGGAGGGACAGGGGGAATTCACCCCTCCACTTT. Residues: CASRRDRGNSPLHF.

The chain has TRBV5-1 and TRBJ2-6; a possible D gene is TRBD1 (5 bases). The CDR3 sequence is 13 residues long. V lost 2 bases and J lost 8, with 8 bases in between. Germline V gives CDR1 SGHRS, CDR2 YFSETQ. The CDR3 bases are TGCGCCAGCAGCTTAGCAGGGTCCAACGTCCTGACTTTC. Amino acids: CASSLAGSNVLTF.

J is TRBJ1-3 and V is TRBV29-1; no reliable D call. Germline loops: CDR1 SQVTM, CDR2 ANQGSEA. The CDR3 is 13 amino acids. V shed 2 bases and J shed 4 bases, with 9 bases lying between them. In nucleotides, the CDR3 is TGCAGCGTTGAAACGGTAATAGGAAACACCATATATTTT. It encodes CSVETVIGNTIYF.

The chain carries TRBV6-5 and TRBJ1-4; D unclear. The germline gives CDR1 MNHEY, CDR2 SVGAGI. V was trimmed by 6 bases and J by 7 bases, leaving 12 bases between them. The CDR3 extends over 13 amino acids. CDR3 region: CASSGRRSEKLFF. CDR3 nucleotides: TGTGCCAGCAGCGGAAGGCGGAGTGAAAAACTGTTTTTT.